This entry lists 9 T cell receptor beta chains sequenced from one sample in a study of T cells after somatic rescue of genetic block. Profiling relied on immunoSEQ multiplex PCR, and the TCRdb table lists in-frame clones only, not all of them. The sample holds 45,000 to 55,000 clones, around 96% seen once. Sequenced input: peripheral blood mononuclear cells (PBMCs). These receptor sequences come from a child younger than two.

This clone appeared once. This rearrangement joins TRBV21-1 to TRBJ1-2; TRBD1, the table's D call, lacks a check against the DNA. TRBV21-1 is termed a pseudogene. The CDR3 sequence is 15 residues long. CDR3: CASSKFGRANYGYTF. The CDR3 DNA follows: TGTGCCAGCAGCAAATTTGGGCGTGCTAACTATGGCTACACCTTC.

The CDR3 DNA is TGTGCCAGTAGTATAGGGACAGGGAACACTGAAGCTTTCTTT. It encodes CASSIGTGNTEAFF. The chain couples TRBV19 to TRBJ1-1, with 7 nucleotides matching TRBD1. The CDR3 is 14 residues long. Germline V CDR1 and CDR2: LNHDA, SQIVND (reference sequence). The V gene end was trimmed by 1 base and the J gene end by 1 base; junction bases not matched to a gene: 0.

The CDR3 loop reads CASSFGTSNTEAFF. DNA of the CDR3: TGTGCCAGCAGTTTTGGGACAAGTAACACTGAAGCTTTCTTT. The chain has TRBV27 and TRBJ1-1; possible D gene TRBD1, 6 bases. The germline V gene has CDR1 MNHEY and CDR2 SMNVEV (reference sequence). The V end was cut by 3 bases, the J end by 2 bases, with 10 bases between. The CDR3 sequence is 14 residues long.

The V and J genes are TRBV30 and TRBJ1-1; possible D gene TRBD1, 5 bases. Per the germline V gene, CDR1 is GTSNPN and CDR2 is SVGIG (reference sequence). V was pared by 0 bases and J by 0 bases, with 5 bases between. The CDR3 length is 13 residues. In DNA form, the CDR3 reads TGTGCCTGGAGTGTAGGGGTGAACACTGAAGCTTTCTTT. It is translated as CAWSVGVNTEAFF.

The sample holds a few counts of this clone. In nucleotides, the CDR3 is TGTGCCAGCAGCTTGGTGGGGTCTAACTATGGCTACACCTTC. It translates to CASSLVGSNYGYTF. The rearrangement links TRBV5-4 to TRBJ1-2, with no clear D. Germline CDR1 is SGHNT and CDR2 is YYREEE (reference sequence). The CDR3 runs to 14 residues. Trimming removed 0 bases at V and 0 bases at J, with 6 bases between.

This chain connects TRBV18 to TRBJ2-1, with D hard to call. This CDR3 has 15 residues. Germline CDR1 and CDR2: KGHSH and LQKENI. With 3 bases removed from V and 0 bases from J, the gap between germline ends came to 9 bases. The CDR3 spells CASSPLVSSYNEQFF. The CDR3 bases are TGTGCCAGCTCACCTTTAGTGAGCTCCTACAATGAGCAGTTCTTC.

The chain's CDR3 is CASSPLTNEKLFF. DNA for the CDR3: TGTGCCAGCAGCCCCCTAACTAATGAAAAACTGTTTTTT. V gene TRBV7-2 combines with J gene TRBJ1-4; D not resolved. This CDR3 contains 13 residues. Trimming removed 5 bases from V and 1 base from J, with 5 bases in between. CDR1 SGHTA and CDR2 FQGNSA come from the germline V gene.

The chain links TRBV4-3 to TRBJ2-3, with 8 bases aligning to TRBD2. The junction had 4 bases not matched to a gene; V was cut back by 1 base and J by 4 bases. Germline V gene data show CDR1 as LGHNA and CDR2 as YSLEER. The CDR3 has 15 amino acids. The CDR3 bases are TGCGCCAGCAGCCAAGGAAGCGGGAGAGCAGATACGCAGTATTTT. It yields the protein CASSQGSGRADTQYF.

The rearrangement uses TRBV7-9 and TRBJ1-4, with D hard to call. The V gene lost 2 bases and the J gene lost 0 bases, with 4 bases spanning the gap. The CDR3 spans 14 residues. Germline values: CDR1 SEHNR, CDR2 FQNEAQ (reference sequence). The CDR3 region has the DNA TGTGCCAGCAGCTTAACAGCAACTAATGAAAAACTGTTTTTT. It is translated as CASSLTATNEKLFF.